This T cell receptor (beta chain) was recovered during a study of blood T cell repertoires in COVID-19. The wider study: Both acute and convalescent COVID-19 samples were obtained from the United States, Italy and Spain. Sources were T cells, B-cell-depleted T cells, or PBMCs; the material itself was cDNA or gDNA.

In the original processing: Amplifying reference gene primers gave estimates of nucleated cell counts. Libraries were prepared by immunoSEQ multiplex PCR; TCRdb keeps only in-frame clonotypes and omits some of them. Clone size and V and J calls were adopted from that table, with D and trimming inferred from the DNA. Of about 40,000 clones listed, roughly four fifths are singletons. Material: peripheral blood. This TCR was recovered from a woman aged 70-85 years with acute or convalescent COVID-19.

CDR3 coding DNA: TGTGCCAGCAGCGGTGGGGGGGGCCTTTACAATGAGCAGTTCTTC. Its protein is CASSGGGGLYNEQFF. The V and J genes are TRBV5-4 and TRBJ2-1; possible D gene TRBD2, 7 bases. CDR1 and CDR2 from the germline V gene are SGHNT and YYREEE (reference sequence). Between the trimmed V and J ends, which lost 4 bases and 4 bases, there was a span of 15 bases. The CDR3 has 15 amino acids.